The subject of this entry is one T cell receptor beta chain. The data derive from a study of control samples from healthy donors and cancer patients. Repertoires were generated with immunoSEQ multiplex PCR, while TCRdb's copy carries only in-frame clones and drops some. In the table there are some 120,000 clones, approximately 89% of which are singletons. The CDR3 extends over 13 amino acids. With V trimmed by 6 bases and J by 5 bases, 4 bases remained unmatched. From germline, CDR1 is LNHDA and CDR2 SQIVND (reference sequence). J is TRBJ2-5 and V is TRBV19; 9 positions agree with TRBD1. Source material: blood. This clonotype was obtained from a man aged 18 to 29 in good health. CDR3 in DNA: TGTGCCAGTAGCCCCACAGGGGGCGAGACCCAGTACTTC. As protein: CASSPTGGETQYF.